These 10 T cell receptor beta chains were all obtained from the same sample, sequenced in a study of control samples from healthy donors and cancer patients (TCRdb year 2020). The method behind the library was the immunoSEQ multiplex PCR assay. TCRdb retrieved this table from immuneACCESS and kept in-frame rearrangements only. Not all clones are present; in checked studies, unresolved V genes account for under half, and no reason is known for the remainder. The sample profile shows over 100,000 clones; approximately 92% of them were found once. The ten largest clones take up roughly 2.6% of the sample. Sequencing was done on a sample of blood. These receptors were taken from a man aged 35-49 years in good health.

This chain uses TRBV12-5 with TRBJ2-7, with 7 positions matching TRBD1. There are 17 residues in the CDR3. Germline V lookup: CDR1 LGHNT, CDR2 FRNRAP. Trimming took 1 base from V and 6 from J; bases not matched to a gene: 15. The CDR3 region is CASGLGPKGGTPREQYF. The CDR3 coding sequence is TGTGCTAGTGGTTTGGGGCCCAAAGGGGGCACTCCCCGCGAGCAGTACTTC.

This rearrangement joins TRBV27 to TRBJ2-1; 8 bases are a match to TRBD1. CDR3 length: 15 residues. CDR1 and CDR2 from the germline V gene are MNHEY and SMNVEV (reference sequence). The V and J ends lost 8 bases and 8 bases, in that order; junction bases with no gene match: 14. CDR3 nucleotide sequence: TGTGCCAGCGCCACCCTAGACAGGGGCCTGCATGAGCAGTTCTTC. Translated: CASATLDRGLHEQFF.

In nucleotides, the CDR3 is TGCGCCAGCAGTGATCAAAGGGACGGCAATGAAAAACTGTTTTTT. Protein product: CASSDQRDGNEKLFF. The rearrangement uses TRBV10-1 and TRBJ1-4, with a tentative D call TRBD1 (5 bases). Germline lookup yields CDR1 WNHNN and CDR2 SYGVQD (reference sequence). There are 15 residues in the CDR3. V lost 3 bases, J lost 5 bases, and 13 bases lay in between.

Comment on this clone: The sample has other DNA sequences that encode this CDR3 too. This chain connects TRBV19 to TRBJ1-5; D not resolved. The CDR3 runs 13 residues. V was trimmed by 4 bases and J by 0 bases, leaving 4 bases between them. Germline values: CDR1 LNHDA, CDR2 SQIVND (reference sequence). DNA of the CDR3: TGTGCCAGTAGTACCGGTAGCAATCAGCCCCAGCATTTT. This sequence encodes CASSTGSNQPQHF.

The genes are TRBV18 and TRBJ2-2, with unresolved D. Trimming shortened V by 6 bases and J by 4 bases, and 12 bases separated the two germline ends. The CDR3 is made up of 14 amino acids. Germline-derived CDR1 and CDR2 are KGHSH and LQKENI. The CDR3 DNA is TGTGCCAGCTCCCCGAACCCGGGCACCGGGGAGCTGTTTTTT. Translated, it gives CASSPNPGTGELFF.

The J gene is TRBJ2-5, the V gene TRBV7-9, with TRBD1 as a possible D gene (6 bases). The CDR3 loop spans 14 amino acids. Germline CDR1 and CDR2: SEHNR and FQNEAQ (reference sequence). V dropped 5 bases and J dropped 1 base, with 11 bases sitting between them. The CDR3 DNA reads TGTGCCAGCAGCCTGTTAGGGGGCCAAGAGACCCAGTACTTC. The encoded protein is CASSLLGGQETQYF. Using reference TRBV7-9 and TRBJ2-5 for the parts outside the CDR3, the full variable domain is DTGVSQNPRHKITKRGQNVTFRCDPISEHNRLYWYRQTLGQGPEFLTYFQNEAQLEKSRLLSDRFSAERPKGSFSTLEIQRTEQGDSAMYLCASSLLGGQETQYFGPGTRLLVL.

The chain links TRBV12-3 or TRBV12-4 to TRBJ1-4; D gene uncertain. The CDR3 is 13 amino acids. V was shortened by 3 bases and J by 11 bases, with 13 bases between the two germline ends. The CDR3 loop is CASSFLGFQKLFF. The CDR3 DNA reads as TGTGCCAGCAGTTTTTTGGGTTTCCAGAAACTGTTTTTT.

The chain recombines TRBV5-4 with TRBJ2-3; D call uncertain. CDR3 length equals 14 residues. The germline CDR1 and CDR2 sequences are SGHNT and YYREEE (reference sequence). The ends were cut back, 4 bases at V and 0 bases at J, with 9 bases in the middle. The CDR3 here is CASSTRRSTDTQYF. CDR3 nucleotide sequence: TGTGCCAGCAGCACCCGAAGGAGCACAGATACGCAGTATTTT.

CDR3 residues: CASSTSVSTGYTF. DNA of the CDR3: TGTGCCAGTAGTACGTCCGTGTCTACAGGCTACACCTTC. V and J are TRBV19 and TRBJ1-2; D unresolved. CDR1 is LNHDA and CDR2 is SQIVND in the germline V gene (reference sequence). The CDR3 has 13 residues. Between the trimmed V and J ends, which lost 4 bases and 8 bases, there was a span of 14 bases.

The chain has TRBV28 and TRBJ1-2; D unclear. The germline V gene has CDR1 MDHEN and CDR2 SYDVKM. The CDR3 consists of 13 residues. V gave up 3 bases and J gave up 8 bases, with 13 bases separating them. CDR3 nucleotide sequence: TGTGCCAGCAGTTTCGTGGGGTGGCAGGGCTACACCTTC. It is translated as CASSFVGWQGYTF.